The 20 T cell receptor beta chains listed next were all sequenced from one sample in a study of TIL therapy for anti-PD-1-resistant metastatic lung cancer. This was the immunoSEQ v3 assay. TCRdb keeps only in-frame clones here, not all; method: immunoSEQ multiplex PCR. The data contain about 95,000 clones, approximately 65% of them seen just once; the ten biggest clones take up 9.5% to 13%. The time point denotes: pre-treatment sample, taken before nivolumab and TIL therapy. The tumor samples were excised metastases, mostly pleural nodules or supraclavicular lymph nodes. The sequencing used tumor tissue, collected at baseline. The receptors were sampled from a person aged 25 to 85 with non-small cell lung cancer.

This rearrangement joins TRBV29-1 to TRBJ1-3; 10 bases are a match to TRBD1. CDR1 and CDR2 from the germline V gene are SQVTM and ANQGSEA. The CDR3 is 13 amino acids. V trimming: 7 bases; J trimming: 4 bases; junction bases outside the gene matches: 4. The CDR3: CSARQGAGNTIYF. In DNA, the CDR3 is TGCAGCGCACGACAGGGGGCAGGAAACACCATATATTTT.

The chain is built from TRBV2 and TRBJ2-3; perhaps TRBD1 as D (7 bases). CDR3 length: 14 amino acids. Trimming cost V 6 bases and J 4 bases, with 14 bases left between them. Germline assignment: CDR1 SNHLY and CDR2 FYNNEI. The CDR3 region has the DNA TGTGCCAGCAGCCGACAGGGAGGCCCAGATACGCAGTATTTT. Its protein is CASSRQGGPDTQYF.

This clone was seen many times. The chain recombines TRBV10-3 with TRBJ1-2; the D gene is possibly TRBD1 (5 bases). This CDR3 region has 13 residues. The germline V gene encodes CDR1 ENHRY and CDR2 SYGVKD. V was clipped by 5 bases and J by 5 bases, with 12 bases between them. CDR3 DNA: TGTGCCATCAGTCCCGGGACTTATTATGGCTACACCTTC. Translating gives CAISPGTYYGYTF.

The rearrangement joins TRBV6-6 to TRBJ2-5; TRBD2 aligns across 8 bases. V trimming: 6 bases; J trimming: 1 base; junction bases outside the gene matches: 4. This CDR3 is built from 14 residues. The germline V gene encodes CDR1 MNHNY and CDR2 SVGAGI (reference sequence). The CDR3 coding sequence is TGTGCCAGCAGAGGCGGGGGGACCCAAGAGACCCAGTACTTC. This encodes CASRGGGTQETQYF.

This clone was seen a few times. V is TRBV6-1 and J is TRBJ1-5; 8 nucleotides agree with TRBD1. The CDR3 consists of 16 residues. V shed 4 bases and J 6 bases; nucleotides not matched to a gene: 11. Germline loops: CDR1 MNHNS, CDR2 SASEGT. As DNA, the CDR3 is TGTGCCAGCAGTGTCCAGGACAGGGTAGGCGGTCAGCCCCAGCATTTT. Translating it yields CASSVQDRVGGQPQHF.

The V call is TRBV28, the J call TRBJ1-2; weak D call: TRBD1 (6 bases). V lost 6 bases to trimming and J lost 4 bases, with 18 bases between them. This CDR3 has 15 residues. Per germline, CDR1 MDHEN and CDR2 SYDVKM. The CDR3 is CASSTPQGSSYGYTF. CDR3 nucleotide sequence: TGTGCCAGCAGCACACCACAGGGATCGAGCTATGGCTACACCTTC.

This clone was recorded only once. The chain links TRBV4-3 to TRBJ2-5; 7 nucleotides line up with TRBD1. CDR3 length: 13 amino acids. CDR1 LGHNA and CDR2 YSLEER come from the germline V gene. Unmatched junction bases numbered 4, after V lost 8 bases and J lost 1 base. CDR3 DNA sequence: TGCGCCAGCTATGGACAGGCCCAAGAGACCCAGTACTTC. Translating gives CASYGQAQETQYF.

V usage is TRBV6-5 and J usage is TRBJ1-4; D uncertain. Germline CDR1 MNHEY, CDR2 SVGAGI. This CDR3 has 14 amino acids. Trimming pared 8 bases from V and 5 bases from J, leaving 15 bases between. The chain's CDR3 is CASGRVKGNEKLFF. CDR3 coding DNA: TGTGCCAGCGGCCGGGTAAAAGGAAATGAAAAACTGTTTTTT.

The chain employs TRBV10-2 and TRBJ2-7; D might be TRBD2 (6 bases). V was clipped by 5 bases and J by 4 bases, with 15 bases between them. Germline V gives CDR1 WSHSY, CDR2 SAAADI. This CDR3 contains 14 residues. The CDR3 region has the DNA TGCGCCAGCAGTCCCTCCTCGGGGGTATACGAGCAGTACTTC. Residues: CASSPSSGVYEQYF.

This chain joins TRBV6-1 and TRBJ2-3; TRBD2 might be the D (6 bases). CDR1 is MNHNS, CDR2 SASEGT, per germline. Trimming removed 2 bases at V and 1 base at J, with 22 bases between. This CDR3 comprises 19 residues. CDR3 loop: CASSEPKRARATGTDTQYF. In DNA form, the CDR3 reads TGTGCCAGCAGTGAACCTAAGCGGGCCAGGGCAACGGGCACAGATACGCAGTATTTT.

This clone was seen once. The chain couples TRBV5-5 to TRBJ1-3; a weak D match, TRBD1 (6 bases). Trimming left V 0 bases short and J 4 bases short, with 11 bases between. The CDR3 loop spans 15 amino acids. Germline CDR1 reads SGHKS; CDR2 reads YYEKEE (reference sequence). Written as DNA, the CDR3 is TGTGCCAGCAGCTTGGCGGGGGCAGGGGGAAACACCATATATTTT. Translation: CASSLAGAGGNTIYF. The whole variable domain, remainder taken from reference TRBV5-5 and TRBJ1-3, is DAGVTQSPTHLIKTRGQQVTLRCSPISGHKSVSWYQQVLGQGPQFIFQYYEKEERGRGNFPDRFSARQFPNYSSELNVNALLLGDSALYLCASSLAGAGGNTIYFGEGSWLTVV.

The rearrangement links TRBV28 to TRBJ2-1, with TRBD2 matching over 10 bases. This CDR3 comprises 17 residues. Trimming took 6 bases from V and 4 from J; bases not matched to a gene: 12. From germline, CDR1 is MDHEN and CDR2 SYDVKM. The CDR3 nucleotides are TGTGCCAGCAGAGTTTCGGTAGCGGGGGGAGGTTACAATGAGCAGTTCTTC. Its translation is CASRVSVAGGGYNEQFF.

This clone was picked up many times. The chain is built from TRBV7-6 and TRBJ1-4; D possibly corresponds to TRBD1 (6 bases). The CDR3 runs to 15 residues. Between the trimmed V and J ends, which lost 1 base and 8 bases, there was a span of 14 bases. CDR1 and CDR2 (germline): SGHVS, FNYEAQ. The CDR3 protein is CASSLGGRGREKLFF. CDR3 DNA sequence: TGTGCCAGCAGCTTAGGAGGCAGGGGAAGGGAAAAACTGTTTTTT.

V is TRBV27 and J is TRBJ2-7; D may be TRBD2 (6 bases). Germline values: CDR1 MNHEY, CDR2 SMNVEV (reference sequence). Trimming removed 0 bases from V and 8 bases from J, with 23 bases in between. This CDR3 contains 17 residues. The CDR3 region is CASSLSATKAGRGKQYF. The CDR3, as DNA: TGTGCCAGCAGTTTATCTGCAACGAAGGCCGGGAGAGGGAAGCAGTACTTC.

The V call is TRBV3-1 (or the pseudogene TRBV3-2), the J call TRBJ1-1, with 7 bases fitting TRBD1. CDR3 length: 13 amino acids. V lost 3 bases, J lost 4 bases, and 2 bases stayed unmatched. The V gene's germline CDR1 is LGHDT and CDR2 YNNKEL (reference sequence). The CDR3 loop is CASSQAGGTEAFF. The CDR3 nucleotides read TGTGCCAGCAGCCAGGCAGGGGGCACTGAAGCTTTCTTT.

The chain recombines TRBV28 with TRBJ1-5, with D possibly being TRBD1 (6 bases). This CDR3 is 14 amino acids long. V shed 5 bases and J shed 5 bases, with 13 bases lying between them. Per germline, CDR1 MDHEN and CDR2 SYDVKM. The CDR3 sequence is CASSQGGDHQPQHF. The CDR3 region has the DNA TGTGCCAGCAGTCAAGGGGGGGACCATCAGCCCCAGCATTTT.

This clone was detected a few times. This rearrangement joins TRBV19 to TRBJ2-1; TRBD2 is a possible D gene (6 bases). V dropped 5 bases and J dropped 0 bases, with 14 bases sitting between them. Germline CDR1 LNHDA, CDR2 SQIVND (reference sequence). The CDR3 is 16 amino acids. The CDR3 protein is CASSLFAGSSYNEQFF. As DNA, the CDR3 is TGTGCCAGTAGTCTCTTTGCGGGGAGCTCCTACAATGAGCAGTTCTTC.

This clone was picked up a small number of times. V is TRBV15 and J is TRBJ1-1, with a possible D match to TRBD1 (6 bases). The V gene's germline CDR1 is LNHNV and CDR2 YYDKDF (reference sequence). The germline V and J ends were trimmed by 9 bases and 4 bases, with 12 bases remaining between them. This CDR3 region has 12 residues. CDR3 nucleotide sequence: TGTGCCACGGGGGCGCTGGGCACTGAAGCTTTCTTT. Translating gives CATGALGTEAFF.

This chain joins TRBV28 and TRBJ2-1; the match to TRBD2 covers 12 bases. V was clipped by 9 bases and J by 6 bases; unmatched bases: 3. Germline CDR1 reads MDHEN; CDR2 reads SYDVKM. The CDR3 extends over 13 amino acids. The CDR3 DNA reads TGTGCCAGTAGACTAGCGGGAGTCAATGAGCAGTTCTTC. Its translation: CASRLAGVNEQFF.

This chain connects TRBV5-4 to TRBJ1-6; D uncertain. Trimming pared 3 bases from V and 10 bases from J, leaving 11 bases between. This CDR3 region has 13 residues. Looked up from germline, CDR1 is SGHNT and CDR2 is YYREEE (reference sequence). DNA for the CDR3: TGTGCCAGCAGCTCCCTATCGGGATCACCCCTCCACTTT. Amino acid sequence: CASSSLSGSPLHF.